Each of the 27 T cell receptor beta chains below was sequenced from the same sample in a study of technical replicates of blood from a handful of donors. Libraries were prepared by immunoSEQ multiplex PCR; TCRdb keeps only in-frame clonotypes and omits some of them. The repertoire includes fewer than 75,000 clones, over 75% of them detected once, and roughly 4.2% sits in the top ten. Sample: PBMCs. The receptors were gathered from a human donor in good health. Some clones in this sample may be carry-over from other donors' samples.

CDR3 protein: CASSLTRDGELFF. The CDR3 nucleotides read TGTGCCAGCAGCCTGACCCGGGACGGGGAGCTGTTTTTT. The rearrangement joins TRBV7-9 to TRBJ2-2; maybe TRBD2 (5 bases). This CDR3 has 13 amino acids. V was cut by 5 bases and J by 7 bases, with 11 bases left in between. Germline CDR1 SEHNR, CDR2 FQNEAQ (reference sequence).

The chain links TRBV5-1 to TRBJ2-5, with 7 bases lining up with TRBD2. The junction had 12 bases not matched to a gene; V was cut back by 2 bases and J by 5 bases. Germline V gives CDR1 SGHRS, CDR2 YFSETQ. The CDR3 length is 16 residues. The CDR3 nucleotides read TGCGCCAGCAGCTTCGGGGCTAGCGGTCGAAAGGAGACCCAGTACTTC. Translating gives CASSFGASGRKETQYF.

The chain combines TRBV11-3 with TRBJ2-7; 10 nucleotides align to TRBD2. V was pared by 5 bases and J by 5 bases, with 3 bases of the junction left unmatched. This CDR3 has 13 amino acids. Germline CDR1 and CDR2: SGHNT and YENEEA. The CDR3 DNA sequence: TGTGCCAGCAGCAGCGGGAGGGGTGACGAGCAGTACTTC. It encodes CASSSGRGDEQYF.

DNA of the CDR3: TGCGCCAGCAGCTTGGAAGGGGGCAGGAACACTGAAGCTTTCTTT. Translating gives CASSLEGGRNTEAFF. The V gene is TRBV5-1, the J gene TRBJ1-1; TRBD1 agrees at 7 bases. CDR3 size: 15 residues. With 0 bases clipped from V and 1 base from J, the junction kept 3 bases outside the gene matches. The germline V gene has CDR1 SGHRS and CDR2 YFSETQ.

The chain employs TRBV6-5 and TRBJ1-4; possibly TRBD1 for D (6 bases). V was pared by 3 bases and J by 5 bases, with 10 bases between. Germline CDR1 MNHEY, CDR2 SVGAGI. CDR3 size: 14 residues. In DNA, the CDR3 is TGTGCCAGCAGTTATGACAGGAAGAATGAAAAACTGTTTTTT. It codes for CASSYDRKNEKLFF.

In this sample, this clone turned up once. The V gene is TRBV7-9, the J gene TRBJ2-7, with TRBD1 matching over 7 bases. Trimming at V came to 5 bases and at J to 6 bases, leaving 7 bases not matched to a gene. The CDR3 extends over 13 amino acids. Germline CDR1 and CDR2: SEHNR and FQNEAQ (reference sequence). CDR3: CASSTRGRVEQYF. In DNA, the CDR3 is TGTGCCAGCAGCACTAGGGGGCGGGTCGAGCAGTACTTC.

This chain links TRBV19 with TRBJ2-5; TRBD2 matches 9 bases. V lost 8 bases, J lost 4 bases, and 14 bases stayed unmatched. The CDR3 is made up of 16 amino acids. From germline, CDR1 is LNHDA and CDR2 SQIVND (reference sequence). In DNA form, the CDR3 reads TGTGCCAGTTCCAGTCATAGCGGGAGTGTCCGAGAGACCCAGTACTTC. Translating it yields CASSSHSGSVRETQYF.

Here the CDR3 DNA reads TGTGCCAGCAACGAAGCAGGGGGTTGGGGCAATCAGCCCCAGCATTTT. It codes for CASNEAGGWGNQPQHF. The rearrangement joins TRBV5-8 to TRBJ1-5, with 7 bases matching TRBD1. After removal of 6 bases from V and 2 bases from J, the junction contained 11 bases not matched to a gene. Germline V gives CDR1 SGHTS, CDR2 YDEGEE. CDR3 length: 16 residues.

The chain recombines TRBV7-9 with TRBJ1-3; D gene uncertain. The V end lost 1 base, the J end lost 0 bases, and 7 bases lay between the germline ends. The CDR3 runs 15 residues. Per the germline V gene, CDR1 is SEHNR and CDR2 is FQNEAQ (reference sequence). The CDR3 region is CASSLVSSSGNTIYF. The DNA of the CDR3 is TGTGCCAGCAGCTTAGTGTCCAGCTCTGGAAACACCATATATTTT. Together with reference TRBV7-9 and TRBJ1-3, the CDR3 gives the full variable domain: DTGVSQNPRHKITKRGQNVTFRCDPISEHNRLYWYRQTLGQGPEFLTYFQNEAQLEKSRLLSDRFSAERPKGSFSTLEIQRTEQGDSAMYLCASSLVSSSGNTIYFGEGSWLTVV.

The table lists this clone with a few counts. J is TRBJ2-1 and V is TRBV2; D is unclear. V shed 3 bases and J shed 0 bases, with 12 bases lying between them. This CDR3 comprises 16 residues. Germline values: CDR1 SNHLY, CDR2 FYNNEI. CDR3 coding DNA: TGTGCCAGCAGTGACGCGGCGTTTGGCTCCTACAATGAGCAGTTCTTC. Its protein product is CASSDAAFGSYNEQFF.

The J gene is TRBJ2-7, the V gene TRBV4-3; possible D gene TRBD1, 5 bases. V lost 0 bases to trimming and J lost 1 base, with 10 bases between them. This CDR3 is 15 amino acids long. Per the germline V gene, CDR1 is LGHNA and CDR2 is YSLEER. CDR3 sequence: CASSQDRHRSYEQYF. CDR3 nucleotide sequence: TGCGCCAGCAGCCAAGATCGGCACAGGTCCTACGAGCAGTACTTC.

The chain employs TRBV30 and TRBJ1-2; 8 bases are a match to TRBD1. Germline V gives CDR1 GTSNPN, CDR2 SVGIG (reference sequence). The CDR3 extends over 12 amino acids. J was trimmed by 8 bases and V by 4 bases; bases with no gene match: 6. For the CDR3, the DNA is TGTGCCTGGACCCCAGGGGGCTTCGGCTACACCTTC. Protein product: CAWTPGGFGYTF. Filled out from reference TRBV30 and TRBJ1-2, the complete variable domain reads SQTIHQWPATLVQPVGSPLSLECTVEGTSNPNLYWYRQAAGRGLQLLFYSVGIGQISSEVPQNLSASRPQDRQFILSSKKLLLSDSGFYLCAWTPGGFGYTFGSGTRLTVV.

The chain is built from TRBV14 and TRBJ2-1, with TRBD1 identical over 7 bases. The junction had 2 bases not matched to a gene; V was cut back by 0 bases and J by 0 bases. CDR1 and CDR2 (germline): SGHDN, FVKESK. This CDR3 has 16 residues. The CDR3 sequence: CASSQDRDSSYNEQFF. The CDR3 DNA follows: TGTGCCAGCAGCCAAGATAGGGACAGCTCCTACAATGAGCAGTTCTTC.

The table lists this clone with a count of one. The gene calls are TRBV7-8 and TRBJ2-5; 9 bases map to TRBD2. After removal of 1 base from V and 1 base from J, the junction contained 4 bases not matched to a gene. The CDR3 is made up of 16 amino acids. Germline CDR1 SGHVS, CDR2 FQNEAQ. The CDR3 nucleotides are TGTGCCAGCAGCTTAGGAGCGGGGGGCCCCCAAGAGACCCAGTACTTC. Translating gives CASSLGAGGPQETQYF.

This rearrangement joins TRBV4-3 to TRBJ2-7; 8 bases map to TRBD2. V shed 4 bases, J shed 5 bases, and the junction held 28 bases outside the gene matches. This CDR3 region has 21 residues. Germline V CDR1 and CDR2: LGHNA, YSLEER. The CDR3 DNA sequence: TGCGCCAGCAGCCTGTGGTACGGCGGGGGGCCCCCCGGTCTCTTAGAGAACGAGCAGTACTTC. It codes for CASSLWYGGGPPGLLENEQYF.

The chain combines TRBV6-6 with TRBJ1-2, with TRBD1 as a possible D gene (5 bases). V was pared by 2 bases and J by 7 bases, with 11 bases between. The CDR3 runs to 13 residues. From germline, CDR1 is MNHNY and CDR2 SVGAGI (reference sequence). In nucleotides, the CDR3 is TGTGCCAGCAGTTACATGGGGCTAGGTGGCTACACCTTC. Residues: CASSYMGLGGYTF.

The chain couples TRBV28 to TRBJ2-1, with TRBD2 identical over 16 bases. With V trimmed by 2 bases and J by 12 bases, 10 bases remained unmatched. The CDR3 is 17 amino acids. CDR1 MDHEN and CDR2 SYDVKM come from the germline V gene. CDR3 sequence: CASSLIPGLAGGRRQFF. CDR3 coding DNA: TGTGCCAGCAGTTTAATCCCGGGACTAGCGGGGGGGCGGAGGCAGTTCTTC.

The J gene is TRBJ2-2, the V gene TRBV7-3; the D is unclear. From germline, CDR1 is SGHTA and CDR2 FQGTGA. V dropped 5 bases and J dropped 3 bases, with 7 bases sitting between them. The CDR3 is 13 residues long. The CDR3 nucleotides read TGTGCCAGCAGCCCCCCCTACACCGGGGAGCTGTTTTTT. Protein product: CASSPPYTGELFF.

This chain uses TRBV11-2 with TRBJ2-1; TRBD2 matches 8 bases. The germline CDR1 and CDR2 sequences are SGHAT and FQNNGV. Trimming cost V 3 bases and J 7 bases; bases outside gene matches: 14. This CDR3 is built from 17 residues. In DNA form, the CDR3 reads TGTGCCAGCAGCTTCCGTCGGAGCGGGAGTAGTGAAAATGAGCAGTTCTTC. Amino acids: CASSFRRSGSSENEQFF.

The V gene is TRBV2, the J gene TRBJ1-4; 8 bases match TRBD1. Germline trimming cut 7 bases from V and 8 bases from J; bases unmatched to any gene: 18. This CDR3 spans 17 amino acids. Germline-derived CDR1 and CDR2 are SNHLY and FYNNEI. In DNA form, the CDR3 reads TGTGCCAGCACTCCCCCGGGGGCAGGGGGCTTGGGAGAAAAACTGTTTTTT. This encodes CASTPPGAGGLGEKLFF. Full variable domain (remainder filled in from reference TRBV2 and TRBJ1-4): EPEVTQTPSHQVTQMGQEVILRCVPISNHLYFYWYRQILGQKVEFLVSFYNNEISEKSEIFDDQFSVERPDGSNFTLKIRSTKLEDSAMYFCASTPPGAGGLGEKLFFGSGTQLSVL.

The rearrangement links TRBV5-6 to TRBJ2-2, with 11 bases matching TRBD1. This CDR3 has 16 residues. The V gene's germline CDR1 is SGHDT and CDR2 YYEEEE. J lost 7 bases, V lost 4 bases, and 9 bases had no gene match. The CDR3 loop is CASSRKRTGGVGELFF. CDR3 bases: TGTGCCAGCAGCCGGAAGAGGACAGGGGGCGTCGGGGAGCTGTTTTTT.

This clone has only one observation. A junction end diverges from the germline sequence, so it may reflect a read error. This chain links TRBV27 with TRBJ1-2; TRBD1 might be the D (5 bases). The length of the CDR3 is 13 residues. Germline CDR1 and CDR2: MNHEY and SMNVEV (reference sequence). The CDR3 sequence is CASSQRGAYRYTF. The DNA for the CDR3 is TGTGCCAGCAGTCAGCGCGGGGCCTATCGCTACACCTTC.

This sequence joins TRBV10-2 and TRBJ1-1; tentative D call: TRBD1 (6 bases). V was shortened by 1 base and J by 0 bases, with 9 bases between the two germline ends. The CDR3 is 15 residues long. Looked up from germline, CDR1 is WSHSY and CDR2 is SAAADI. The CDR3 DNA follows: TGCGCCAGCAGTGAGTTCGGACAGTTGAACACTGAAGCTTTCTTT. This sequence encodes CASSEFGQLNTEAFF.

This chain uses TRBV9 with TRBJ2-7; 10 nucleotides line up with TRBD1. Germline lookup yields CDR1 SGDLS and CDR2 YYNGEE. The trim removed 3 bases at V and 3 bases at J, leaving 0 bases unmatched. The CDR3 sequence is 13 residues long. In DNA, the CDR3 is TGTGCCAGCAGCGGGGACAGGGGCTACGAGCAGTACTTC. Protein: CASSGDRGYEQYF.

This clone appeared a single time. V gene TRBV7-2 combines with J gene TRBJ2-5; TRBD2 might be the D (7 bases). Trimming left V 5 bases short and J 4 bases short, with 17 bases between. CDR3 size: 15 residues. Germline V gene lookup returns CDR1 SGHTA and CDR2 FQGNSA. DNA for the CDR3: TGTGCCAGCAGCCGTGCCGAGGGGGGGGGAGAGACCCAGTACTTC. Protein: CASSRAEGGGETQYF.

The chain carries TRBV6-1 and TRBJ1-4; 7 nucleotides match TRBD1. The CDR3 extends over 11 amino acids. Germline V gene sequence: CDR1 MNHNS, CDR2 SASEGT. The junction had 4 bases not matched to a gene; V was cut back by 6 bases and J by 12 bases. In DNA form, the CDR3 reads TGTGCCAGCAGCAAGGGGGCTCAACTGTTTTTT. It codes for CASSKGAQLFF.

CDR3 bases: TGTGCCAGCAATCCTTACATCGAGGGTGACAGGGAGGACTACTATGGCTACACCTTC. Amino acid sequence: CASNPYIEGDREDYYGYTF. This chain uses TRBV7-9 with TRBJ1-2, with 7 positions matching TRBD1. The germline gives CDR1 SEHNR, CDR2 FQNEAQ (reference sequence). This CDR3 comprises 19 residues. J gave up 3 bases and V 7 bases, and 23 bases lay outside the gene matches. Full variable domain (remainder filled in from reference TRBV7-9 and TRBJ1-2): DTGVSQNPRHKITKRGQNVTFRCDPISEHNRLYWYRQTLGQGPEFLTYFQNEAQLEKSRLLSDRFSAERPKGSFSTLEIQRTEQGDSAMYLCASNPYIEGDREDYYGYTFGSGTRLTVV.